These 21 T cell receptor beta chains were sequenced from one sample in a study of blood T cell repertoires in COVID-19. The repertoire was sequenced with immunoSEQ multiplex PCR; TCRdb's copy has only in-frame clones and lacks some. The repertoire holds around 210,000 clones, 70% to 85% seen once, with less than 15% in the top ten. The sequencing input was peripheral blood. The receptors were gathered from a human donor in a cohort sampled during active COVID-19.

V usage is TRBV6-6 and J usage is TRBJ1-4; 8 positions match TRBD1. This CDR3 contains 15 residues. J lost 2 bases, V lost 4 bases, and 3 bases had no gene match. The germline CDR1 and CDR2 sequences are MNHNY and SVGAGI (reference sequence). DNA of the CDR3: TGTGCCAGCAGTTTCCAGGGGGCTACTAATGAAAAACTGTTTTTT. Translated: CASSFQGATNEKLFF.

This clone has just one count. The CDR3 sequence is CASSLVWERGELFF. DNA of the CDR3: TGTGCCAGCAGTTTAGTCTGGGAGCGCGGGGAGCTGTTTTTT. J is TRBJ2-2 and V is TRBV28; TRBD2 is a possible D gene (5 bases). Germline V gene sequence: CDR1 MDHEN, CDR2 SYDVKM. The germline V and J ends were trimmed by 2 bases and 7 bases, with 11 bases remaining between them. There are 14 residues in the CDR3.

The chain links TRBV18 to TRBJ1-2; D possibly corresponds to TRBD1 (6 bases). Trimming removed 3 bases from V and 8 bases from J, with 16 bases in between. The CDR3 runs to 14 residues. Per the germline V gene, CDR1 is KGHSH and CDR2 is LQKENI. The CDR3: CASSPYRTVDGYTF. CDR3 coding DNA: TGTGCCAGCTCACCGTACCGGACAGTTGACGGCTACACCTTC.

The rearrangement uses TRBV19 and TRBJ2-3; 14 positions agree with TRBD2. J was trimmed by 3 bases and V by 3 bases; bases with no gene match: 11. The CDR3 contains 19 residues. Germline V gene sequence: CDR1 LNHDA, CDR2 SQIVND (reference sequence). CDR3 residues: CASSIGGLAGGSETDTQYF. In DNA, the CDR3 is TGTGCCAGTAGTATCGGAGGACTAGCGGGAGGTTCAGAAACAGATACGCAGTATTTT.

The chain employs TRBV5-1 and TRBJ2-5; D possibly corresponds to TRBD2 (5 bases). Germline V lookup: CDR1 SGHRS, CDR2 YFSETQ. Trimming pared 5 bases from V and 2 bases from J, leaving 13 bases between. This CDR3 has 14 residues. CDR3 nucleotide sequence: TGCGCCAGCAGAGTCAGCGGCGGTCAAGAGACCCAGTACTTC. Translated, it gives CASRVSGGQETQYF.

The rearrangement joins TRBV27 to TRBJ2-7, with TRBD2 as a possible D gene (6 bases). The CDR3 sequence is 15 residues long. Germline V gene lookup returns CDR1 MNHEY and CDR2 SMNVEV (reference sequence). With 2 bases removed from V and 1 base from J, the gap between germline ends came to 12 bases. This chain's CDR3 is CASSLGGTGSYEQYF. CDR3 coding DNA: TGTGCCAGCAGTTTAGGAGGGACTGGATCCTACGAGCAGTACTTC.

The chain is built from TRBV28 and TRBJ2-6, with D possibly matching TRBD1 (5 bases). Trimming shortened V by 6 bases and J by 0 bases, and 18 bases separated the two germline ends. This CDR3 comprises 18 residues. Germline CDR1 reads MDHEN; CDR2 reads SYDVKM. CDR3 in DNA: TGTGCCAGCAGCACGGACATCCTGACCGTCTCTGGGGCCAACGTCCTGACTTTC. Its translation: CASSTDILTVSGANVLTF.

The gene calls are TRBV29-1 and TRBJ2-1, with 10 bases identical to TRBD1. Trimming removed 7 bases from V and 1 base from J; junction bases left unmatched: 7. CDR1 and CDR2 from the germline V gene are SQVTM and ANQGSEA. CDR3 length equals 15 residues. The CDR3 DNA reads TGCAGCGCCAGAAGGACAGGGGGTTCCTACAATGAGCAGTTCTTC. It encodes CSARRTGGSYNEQFF.

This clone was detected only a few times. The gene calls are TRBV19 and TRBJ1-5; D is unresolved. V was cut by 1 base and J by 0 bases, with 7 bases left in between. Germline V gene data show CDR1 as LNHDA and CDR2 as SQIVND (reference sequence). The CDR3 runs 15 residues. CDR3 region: CASSIVDTSNQPQHF. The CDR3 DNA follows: TGTGCCAGTAGTATAGTCGACACTAGCAATCAGCCCCAGCATTTT.

CDR3 DNA sequence: TGTGCCAGCAGCCCCCTAAGCGACTCTTCCTACAATGAGCAGTTCTTC. Translated: CASSPLSDSSYNEQFF. The rearrangement uses TRBV9 and TRBJ2-1, with D uncertain. The CDR3 loop spans 16 amino acids. CDR1 and CDR2 from the germline V gene are SGDLS and YYNGEE. V shed 4 bases and J shed 1 base, with 15 bases lying between them.

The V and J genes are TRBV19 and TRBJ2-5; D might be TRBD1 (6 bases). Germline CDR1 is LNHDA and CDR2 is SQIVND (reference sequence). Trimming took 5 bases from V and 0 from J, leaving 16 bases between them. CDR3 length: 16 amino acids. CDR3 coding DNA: TGTGCCAGTAGTCGATCAAGGACAGACTACCAAGAGACCCAGTACTTC. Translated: CASSRSRTDYQETQYF.

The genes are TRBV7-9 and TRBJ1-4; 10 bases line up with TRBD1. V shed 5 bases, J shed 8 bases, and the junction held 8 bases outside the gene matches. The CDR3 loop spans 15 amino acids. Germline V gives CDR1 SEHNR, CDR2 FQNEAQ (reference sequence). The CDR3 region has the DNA TGTGCCAGCAGCCCCCCGGGACAGGGGAGAGAAAAACTGTTTTTT. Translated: CASSPPGQGREKLFF.

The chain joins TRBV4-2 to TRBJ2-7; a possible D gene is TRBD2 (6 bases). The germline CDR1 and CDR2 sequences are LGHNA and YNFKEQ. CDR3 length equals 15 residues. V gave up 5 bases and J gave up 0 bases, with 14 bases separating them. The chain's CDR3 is CASSEGTGSSYEQYF. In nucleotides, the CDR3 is TGTGCCAGCAGCGAAGGAACCGGGAGCTCCTACGAGCAGTACTTC.

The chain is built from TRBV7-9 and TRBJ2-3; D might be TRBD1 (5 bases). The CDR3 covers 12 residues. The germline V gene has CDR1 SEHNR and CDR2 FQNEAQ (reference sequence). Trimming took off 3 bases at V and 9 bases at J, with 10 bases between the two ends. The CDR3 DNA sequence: TGTGCCAGCAGCTTGATGGACATCACGCAGTATTTT. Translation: CASSLMDITQYF.

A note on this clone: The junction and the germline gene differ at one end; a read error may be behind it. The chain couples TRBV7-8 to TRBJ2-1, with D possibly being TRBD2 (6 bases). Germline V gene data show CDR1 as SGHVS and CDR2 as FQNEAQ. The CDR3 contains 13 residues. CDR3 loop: CASSLREFGGEVF. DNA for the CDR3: TGTGCCAGCAGCTTGAGGGAATTCGGAGGGGAGGTCTTC.

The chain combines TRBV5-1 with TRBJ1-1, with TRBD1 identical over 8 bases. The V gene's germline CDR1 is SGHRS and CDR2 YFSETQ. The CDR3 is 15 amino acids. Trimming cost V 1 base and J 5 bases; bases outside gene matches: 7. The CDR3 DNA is TGCGCCAGCAGCTTGATTGCAGGGGGCAAAACTGAAGCTTTCTTT. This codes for CASSLIAGGKTEAFF.

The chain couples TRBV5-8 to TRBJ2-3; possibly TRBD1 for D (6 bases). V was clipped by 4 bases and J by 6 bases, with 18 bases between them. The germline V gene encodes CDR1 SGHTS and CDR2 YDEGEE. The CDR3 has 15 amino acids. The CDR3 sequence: CASSQGQIDMDTQYF. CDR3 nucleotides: TGTGCCAGCAGCCAAGGACAGATAGATATGGATACGCAGTATTTT.

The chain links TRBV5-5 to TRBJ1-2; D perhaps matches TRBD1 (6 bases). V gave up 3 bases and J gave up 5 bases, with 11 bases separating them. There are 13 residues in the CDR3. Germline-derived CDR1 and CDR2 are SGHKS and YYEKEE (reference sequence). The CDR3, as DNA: TGTGCCAGCAGCTCAACAGGGCAATATGGCTACACCTTC. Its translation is CASSSTGQYGYTF.

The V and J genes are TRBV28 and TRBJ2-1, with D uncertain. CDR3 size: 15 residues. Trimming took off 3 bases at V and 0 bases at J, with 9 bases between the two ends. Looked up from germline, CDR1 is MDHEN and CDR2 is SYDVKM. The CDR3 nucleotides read TGTGCCAGCAGTTTTATCGTCAGCTCCTACAATGAGCAGTTCTTC. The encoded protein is CASSFIVSSYNEQFF.

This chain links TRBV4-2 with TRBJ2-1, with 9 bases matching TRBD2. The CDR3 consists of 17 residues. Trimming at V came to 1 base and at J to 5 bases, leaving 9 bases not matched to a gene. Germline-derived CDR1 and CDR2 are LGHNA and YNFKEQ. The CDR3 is CASSQAFDLAGHNEQFF. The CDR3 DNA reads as TGTGCCAGCAGCCAAGCATTTGACCTAGCGGGGCACAATGAGCAGTTCTTC.

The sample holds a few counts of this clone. This chain's CDR3 is CASSLAGTVATYNEQFF. In nucleotides, the CDR3 is TGCGCCAGCAGCTTGGCGGGTACAGTAGCGACCTACAATGAGCAGTTCTTC. The rearrangement joins TRBV5-1 to TRBJ2-1; possible D gene TRBD2, 5 bases. This CDR3 has 17 residues. V was trimmed by 0 bases and J by 2 bases, leaving 15 bases between them. Per the germline V gene, CDR1 is SGHRS and CDR2 is YFSETQ.